Following are 6 T cell receptor beta chains from one sample sequenced in a study of beta chain features in type 1 diabetes. All of the isolated RNA was reverse transcribed, so expressed TCRB transcripts were sequenced. Only in-frame clones appear in the TCRdb table, and some are missing; sequencing was by immunoSEQ multiplex PCR. Among more than 50,000 clones, roughly 60% were seen once, and the ten largest hold 2.2%. The sample taken for sequencing was Tregs from blood. These receptors were collected from a woman aged 18 to 35 in good health.

This chain connects TRBV28 to TRBJ2-7; D unclear. V lost 5 bases and J 1 base, leaving 9 bases between the germline ends. Germline CDR1 and CDR2: MDHEN and SYDVKM. CDR3 length: 13 amino acids. The CDR3 reads CASSISASYEQYF. The DNA of the CDR3 is TGTGCCAGCAGTATCAGCGCATCCTACGAGCAGTACTTC.

As concerns this clone: The junction differs from germline at one of its ends, possibly a read error. The chain is built from TRBV5-1 and TRBJ2-7; 7 nucleotides line up with TRBD1. The germline V gene has CDR1 SGHRS and CDR2 YFSETQ. This CDR3 has 13 amino acids. The CDR3 loop reads CASSKGQFDEQHF. The CDR3 coding sequence is TGCGCCAGCAGCAAGGGACAGTTCGACGAGCAGCACTTC.

In DNA form, the CDR3 reads TGTGCCAGCAGTTACCGACCCGGGACAGACTATGGCTACACCTTC. It encodes CASSYRPGTDYGYTF. The chain couples TRBV6-5 to TRBJ1-2, with 7 bases aligning to TRBD1. CDR1 and CDR2 (germline): MNHEY, SVGAGI. The J segment lost 3 bases and the V segment lost 2 bases, leaving 6 bases of the junction unmatched. This CDR3 is built from 15 residues.

The DNA of the CDR3 is TGCGCCAGCAGCCAAGCCCTACGGGGGAAAACTGAAGCTTTCTTT. Amino acids: CASSQALRGKTEAFF. The chain has TRBV4-1 and TRBJ1-1, with TRBD1 as a possible D gene (5 bases). Germline assignment: CDR1 MGHRA and CDR2 YSYEKL. This CDR3 region has 15 residues. V was clipped by 1 base and J by 5 bases, with 14 bases between them.

This chain uses TRBV7-2 with TRBJ2-1; TRBD1 aligns across 8 bases. From germline, CDR1 is SGHTA and CDR2 FQGNSA. V shed 8 bases and J 4 bases; nucleotides not matched to a gene: 1. The CDR3 totals 12 residues. CDR3 loop: CASGQGYNEQFF. The CDR3 nucleotides read TGTGCCAGCGGACAGGGATACAATGAGCAGTTCTTC.

The V call is TRBV9, the J call TRBJ1-6; no reliable D call. CDR3 length: 17 residues. Germline CDR1 is SGDLS and CDR2 is YYNGEE. Between the trimmed V and J ends, which lost 4 bases and 7 bases, there was a span of 21 bases. The CDR3, as DNA: TGTGCCAGCAGCCCAAGGTTTTACACCGGAGGCAATTCACCCCTCCACTTT. It encodes CASSPRFYTGGNSPLHF.